The 4 T cell receptor beta chains presented below share a single source sample, sequenced in a study of T cell repertoires in cytomegalovirus infection. TCRdb re-called the reads with MiXCR, one entry per CDR3 protein. This table holds around 74,000 distinct CDR3 sequences, less than 4.5% found once. Sample: PBMCs. These receptors came from a human donor in good health (CMV status not recorded). Some clones in this sample may be carry-over from other donors' samples.

This clonotype has a count of ten or more. The V call is TRBV10-3, the J call TRBJ1-1; D possibly corresponds to TRBD1 (5 bases). Germline lookup yields CDR1 ENHRY and CDR2 SYGVKD. The CDR3 consists of 13 residues. V lost 4 bases and J 2 bases, leaving 8 bases between the germline ends. The CDR3 nucleotides read TGTGCCATCAGTGCGAGGACAAACACTGAAGCTTTCTTT. Translation gives CAISARTNTEAFF.

Many counts were recorded for this clonotype. The V call is TRBV7-2, the J call TRBJ2-7; 8 bases align to TRBD2. V dropped 3 bases and J dropped 4; count of bases not matched to a gene: 8. The germline gives CDR1 SGHTA, CDR2 FQGNSA. This CDR3 has 15 amino acids. The CDR3, as DNA: TGTGCCAGCAGCTTGGTTGGCGGGGGGTGGTACGAGCAGTACTTC. As protein: CASSLVGGGWYEQYF. The full variable domain, rest sourced from reference TRBV7-2 and TRBJ2-7, is GAGVSQSPSNKVTEKGKDVELRCDPISGHTALYWYRQSLGQGLEFLIYFQGNSAPDKSGLPSDRFSAERTGGSVSTLTIQRTQQEDSAVYLCASSLVGGGWYEQYFGPGTRLTVT.

This clonotype was seen repeatedly, ten times or more. The CDR3 is CASSPRDGGAANEQFF. As DNA, the CDR3 is TGTGCCAGCTCACCACGTGACGGGGGGGCCGCCAATGAGCAGTTCTTC. The rearrangement links TRBV18 to TRBJ2-1; 8 bases line up with TRBD2. There are 16 residues in the CDR3. The V gene end was trimmed by 1 base and the J gene end by 6 bases; junction bases not matched to a gene: 8. The germline gives CDR1 KGHSH, CDR2 LQKENI.

This clonotype was observed at least ten times. The rearrangement uses TRBV20-1 and TRBJ2-5; D remains unclear. This CDR3 region has 12 residues. Trimming stripped 2 bases from V and 4 bases from J, with 8 bases between. Germline lookup yields CDR1 DFQATT and CDR2 SNEGSKA (reference sequence). The CDR3 protein is CSARSRAETQYF. CDR3 DNA sequence: TGCAGTGCTAGATCAAGGGCAGAGACCCAGTACTTC.